One and the same sample provided the 17 T cell receptor beta chains below, sequenced in a study of T cells after yellow fever vaccination. TCRdb re-analysed the 5' RACE reads in MiXCR, keeping a single row per CDR3 protein. The top ten clones hold roughly 15% of a sample with a few hundred thousand distinct CDR3 sequences, roughly 8.4% of them seen once. The specimen comprised PBMCs, sampled roughly seven weeks after the first yellow fever vaccination. These receptor sequences come from a man aged 18 to 35 who received the YFV17D yellow fever vaccine.

In this sample, this clonotype turned up a few times. The J gene is TRBJ2-5, the V gene TRBV5-1; D is uncertain. Germline values: CDR1 SGHRS, CDR2 YFSETQ. The CDR3 has 14 amino acids. V lost 2 bases and J 2 bases, leaving 10 bases between the germline ends. CDR3 protein: CASSFTATQETQYF. In nucleotides, the CDR3 is TGCGCCAGCAGCTTTACGGCTACACAAGAGACCCAGTACTTC.

Only a few counts were recorded for this clonotype. CDR3 sequence (DNA): TGTGCCAGCAGTTACAAACAGGGGATGAACACTGAAGCTTTCTTT. Amino acids: CASSYKQGMNTEAFF. V gene TRBV6-2 or TRBV6-3 combines with J gene TRBJ1-1; 7 nucleotides align to TRBD1. There are 15 residues in the CDR3. Germline V gene lookup returns CDR1 MNHEY and CDR2 SVGEGT. V dropped 2 bases and J dropped 0; count of bases not matched to a gene: 3.

CDR3 sequence (DNA): TGTGCCAGCAGCCGACCGGGACTAGCGGGGGAAGAGACCCAGTACTTC. As protein: CASSRPGLAGEETQYF. The genes are TRBV7-2 and TRBJ2-5, with 14 nucleotides matching TRBD2. The V segment lost 5 bases and the J segment 3 bases; nucleotides outside the gene matches: 5. CDR3 length: 16 amino acids. Germline V gives CDR1 SGHTA, CDR2 FQGNSA. The entire variable domain, with the rest obtained from reference TRBV7-2 and TRBJ2-5, is as follows: GAGVSQSPSNKVTEKGKDVELRCDPISGHTALYWYRQSLGQGLEFLIYFQGNSAPDKSGLPSDRFSAERTGGSVSTLTIQRTQQEDSAVYLCASSRPGLAGEETQYFGPGTRLLVL.

The sample holds a few counts of this clonotype. The chain couples TRBV9 to TRBJ2-2; TRBD2 matches at 7 bases. Germline V gene lookup returns CDR1 SGDLS and CDR2 YYNGEE. V shed 4 bases and J 7 bases; nucleotides not matched to a gene: 4. This CDR3 region has 13 residues. In nucleotides, the CDR3 is TGTGCCAGCAGCCCGCGGGGGATCGGGGAGCTGTTTTTT. Translation gives CASSPRGIGELFF.

The chain uses TRBV4-1 and TRBJ2-1; no definite D call. CDR3 size: 17 residues. Germline assignment: CDR1 MGHRA and CDR2 YSYEKL. Between the trimmed V and J ends, which lost 0 bases and 7 bases, there was a span of 19 bases. The CDR3 protein is CASSQDLTRALLNEQFF. CDR3 nucleotide sequence: TGCGCCAGCAGCCAAGATTTAACAAGGGCCCTCCTTAATGAGCAGTTCTTC.

This clonotype was observed a handful of times. The rearrangement uses TRBV12-3 or TRBV12-4 and TRBJ2-2; D is undetermined. This CDR3 is built from 14 residues. V was shortened by 8 bases and J by 5 bases, with 15 bases between the two germline ends. The CDR3 DNA reads as TGTGCCAGCTCTGTGCCAAGGGTTACCGGGGAGCTGTTTTTT. Translating gives CASSVPRVTGELFF.

The chain couples TRBV3-1 to TRBJ2-5, with TRBD2 matching 7 bases. CDR3 length: 16 amino acids. V lost 2 bases and J lost 2; bases outside the gene matches: 8. The germline V gene encodes CDR1 LGHDT and CDR2 YNNKEL (reference sequence). As DNA, the CDR3 is TGTGCCAGCAGCCAACAACCGGGACTACAGCAAGAGACCCAGTACTTC. It is translated as CASSQQPGLQQETQYF.

This clonotype was seen many times. The V gene is TRBV23-1, the J gene TRBJ2-7; D might be TRBD1 (6 bases). TRBV23-1 counts as an open reading frame of uncertain function. The length of the CDR3 is 16 residues. Trimming stripped 8 bases from V and 1 base from J, with 21 bases between. CDR3 loop: CASYKSVCGQSYEQYV. Written as DNA, the CDR3 is TGCGCCAGCTACAAGTCTGTATGCGGACAGTCCTACGAGCAGTACGTC.

The chain uses TRBV6-5 and TRBJ2-5, with D unclear. The CDR3 extends over 16 amino acids. The V and J ends lost 2 bases and 6 bases respectively, with 19 bases between them. Germline CDR1 is MNHEY and CDR2 is SVGAGI. CDR3 sequence reads: CASSYRSNRLGKTQYF. The CDR3 coding sequence is TGTGCCAGCAGTTACCGCTCCAATCGGCTGGGGAAGACCCAGTACTTC.

The sample holds many counts of this clonotype. The rearrangement uses TRBV6-5 and TRBJ2-7; D not certain. V was trimmed by 0 bases and J by 7 bases, leaving 19 bases between them. From germline, CDR1 is MNHEY and CDR2 SVGAGI. This CDR3 has 16 amino acids. CDR3 loop: CASSYSPRTVVTEQYF. CDR3 in DNA: TGTGCCAGCAGTTACTCGCCCCGGACGGTGGTTACGGAGCAGTACTTC.

V is TRBV12-3 or TRBV12-4 and J is TRBJ1-2, with D perhaps matching TRBD1 (6 bases). V was pared by 8 bases and J by 4 bases, with 17 bases between. The CDR3 contains 14 residues. The DNA of the CDR3 is TGTGCCAGCCATAAGTCAGGGGTAGGCTATGGCTACACCTTC. This translates into CASHKSGVGYGYTF.

CDR3 region: CASTIRSQRETQYF. In DNA form, the CDR3 reads TGTGCCAGCACCATCCGAAGCCAAAGGGAGACCCAGTACTTC. The chain uses TRBV12-3 or TRBV12-4 and TRBJ2-5, with unresolved D. V lost 7 bases, J lost 5 bases, and 17 bases lay in between. The CDR3 is 14 residues long.

This clonotype has only a few counts. Here the CDR3 DNA reads TGTGCCAGCCGACTAGCGGGGACATCCCTCACCGGGGAGCTGTTTTTT. This codes for CASRLAGTSLTGELFF. The genes are TRBV12-3 or TRBV12-4 and TRBJ2-2, with 11 bases fitting TRBD2. V was clipped by 8 bases and J by 4 bases; unmatched bases: 9. This CDR3 has 16 residues.

This clonotype has a handful of counts. The gene calls are TRBV20-1 and TRBJ1-4, with 7 bases matching TRBD1. The CDR3 is 13 amino acids. Germline CDR1 is DFQATT and CDR2 is SNEGSKA (reference sequence). CDR3 sequence reads: CGLQGFVSEKLFF. CDR3 coding DNA: TGCGGGCTACAGGGGTTCGTGAGTGAAAAACTGTTTTTT.

This clonotype was counted ten times or more. The chain couples TRBV5-6 to TRBJ2-7; D not resolved. CDR1 SGHDT and CDR2 YYEEEE come from the germline V gene. CDR3 length: 16 residues. V gave up 0 bases and J gave up 2 bases, with 15 bases separating them. CDR3 in amino acids: CASSLAPRTAPYEQYF. CDR3 coding DNA: TGTGCCAGCAGCTTGGCTCCCCGGACCGCCCCCTACGAGCAGTACTTC.

There are many counts of this clonotype. The V gene is TRBV28, the J gene TRBJ1-1; D gene ambiguous. This CDR3 comprises 18 residues. Germline values: CDR1 MDHEN, CDR2 SYDVKM. The V gene lost 5 bases and the J gene lost 2 bases, with 24 bases spanning the gap. CDR3 loop: CASSPPKVGRKINTEAFF. CDR3 DNA sequence: TGTGCCAGCAGTCCTCCAAAAGTAGGGAGAAAGATTAACACTGAAGCTTTCTTT.

This clonotype was counted only a few times. This rearrangement joins TRBV5-1 to TRBJ2-2, with TRBD2 identical over 12 bases. V lost 0 bases to trimming and J lost 3 bases; unmatched junction nucleotides: 3. Germline CDR1 SGHRS, CDR2 YFSETQ. This CDR3 spans 17 amino acids. Here the CDR3 reads CASSLASGGADTGELFF. In DNA form, the CDR3 reads TGCGCCAGCAGCTTGGCTAGCGGGGGGGCCGACACCGGGGAGCTGTTTTTT.